Presented here are 32 T cell receptor beta chains from one specimen sequenced in a study of vaccination effects on CD4 cells after COVID-19. In the ViraFEST assay, antigen-specific CD4+ clonotypes were identified by expansion after peptide-pool stimulation. At the end of about 10 days of culture, CD4+ T cells were isolated. Neither prior SARS-CoV-2 infection nor positive nucleocapsid antibodies were present in the vaccine recipients. The method was immunoSEQ multiplex PCR; TCRdb's version includes in-frame clones alone and lacks a portion of them. The table lists 78,000 or so clones, around 81% of them singletons. No antigen has been identified for these receptors. Sample: CD4+ T cells from PBMCs cultured with SARS-CoV-2 spike peptides, taken before COVID-19 vaccination. The receptors originated from a human donor who received a COVID-19 vaccine.

This rearrangement joins TRBV9 to TRBJ2-3; 10 bases map to TRBD1. Unmatched junction bases numbered 2, after V lost 0 bases and J lost 7 bases. There are 14 residues in the CDR3. Germline values: CDR1 SGDLS, CDR2 YYNGEE. DNA for the CDR3: TGTGCCAGCAGCGTAGGGGACAGGGGAAATACGCAGTATTTT. It specifies CASSVGDRGNTQYF. Looking up the rest from reference TRBV9 and TRBJ2-3 gives the full variable domain: DSGVTQTPKHLITATGQRVTLRCSPRSGDLSVYWYQQSLDQGLQFLIQYYNGEERAKGNILERFSAQQFPDLHSELNLSSLELGDSALYFCASSVGDRGNTQYFGPGTRLTVL.

In this sample, this clone turned up once. The chain uses TRBV18 and TRBJ2-3, with D unresolved. From germline, CDR1 is KGHSH and CDR2 LQKENI. The V gene lost 2 bases and the J gene lost 4 bases, with 7 bases spanning the gap. This CDR3 comprises 13 residues. CDR3 sequence (DNA): TGTGCCAGCTCACCATTCCAGGCAGATACGCAGTATTTT. It yields the protein CASSPFQADTQYF.

The count of this clone is one. V is TRBV30 and J is TRBJ2-1; possibly TRBD2 for D (5 bases). The length of the CDR3 is 13 residues. V lost 7 bases and J 0 bases, leaving 10 bases between the germline ends. Per germline, CDR1 GTSNPN and CDR2 SVGIG (reference sequence). CDR3 nucleotide sequence: TGTGCCTTCGGCCGGGGCTCCTACAATGAGCAGTTCTTC. It is translated as CAFGRGSYNEQFF.

V is TRBV29-1 and J is TRBJ1-2, with 7 nucleotides matching TRBD1. CDR1 is SQVTM and CDR2 is ANQGSEA in the germline V gene. V lost 6 bases and J lost 4; bases outside the gene matches: 11. The CDR3 totals 14 residues. The CDR3: CSVPLVSGGYGYTF. The DNA for the CDR3 is TGCAGCGTCCCCTTGGTTTCAGGGGGCTATGGCTACACCTTC.

The gene calls are TRBV6-5 and TRBJ1-6, with 7 positions matching TRBD1. Germline V gene sequence: CDR1 MNHEY, CDR2 SVGAGI. The CDR3 consists of 15 residues. V lost 6 bases to trimming and J lost 6 bases; unmatched junction nucleotides: 8. The CDR3 reads CASRSTGSGNSPLHF. In nucleotides, the CDR3 is TGTGCCAGCAGATCGACAGGGTCTGGTAATTCACCCCTCCACTTT.

The V gene is TRBV29-1, the J gene TRBJ1-3; 8 bases align to TRBD1. Germline CDR1 SQVTM, CDR2 ANQGSEA. V trimming: 7 bases; J trimming: 4 bases; junction bases outside the gene matches: 6. The CDR3 sequence is 13 residues long. CDR3 protein: CSADREGGNTIYF. Here the CDR3 DNA reads TGCAGCGCGGACAGGGAAGGAGGAAACACCATATATTTT.

V usage is TRBV5-1 and J usage is TRBJ1-4, with 7 bases aligning to TRBD1. Looked up from germline, CDR1 is SGHRS and CDR2 is YFSETQ. The CDR3 length is 15 residues. Unmatched junction bases numbered 4, after V lost 0 bases and J lost 5 bases. The CDR3 region is CASSLGGQRNEKLFF. The CDR3 DNA sequence: TGCGCCAGCAGCTTGGGGGGACAGAGAAATGAAAAACTGTTTTTT.

The J gene is TRBJ1-5, the V gene TRBV6-6; D is unresolved. Germline V gives CDR1 MNHNY, CDR2 SVGAGI (reference sequence). Trimming shortened V by 2 bases and J by 1 base, and 6 bases separated the two germline ends. The CDR3 sequence is 14 residues long. The CDR3 loop is CASSYRESNQPQHF. The CDR3 bases are TGTGCCAGCAGTTACCGGGAGAGCAATCAGCCCCAGCATTTT.

This chain links TRBV14 with TRBJ2-7; TRBD1 agrees at 10 bases. The CDR3 sequence is 18 residues long. Trimming at V came to 6 bases and at J to 4 bases, leaving 18 bases not matched to a gene. The germline CDR1 and CDR2 sequences are SGHDN and FVKESK. CDR3 nucleotide sequence: TGTGCCAGCAGGAGAGACAGGGGGCAGGGGACTAGTATTTACGAGCAGTACGTC. Protein: CASRRDRGQGTSIYEQYV.

The chain is built from TRBV18 and TRBJ1-1; D is perhaps TRBD1 (6 bases). The CDR3 runs 13 residues. Germline-derived CDR1 and CDR2 are KGHSH and LQKENI. With 2 bases removed from V and 3 bases from J, the gap between germline ends came to 7 bases. The CDR3, as DNA: TGTGCCAGCTCACCAAGACAGGACACTGAAGCTTTCTTT. Its translation is CASSPRQDTEAFF.

This clone was counted a single time. The J gene is TRBJ2-7, the V gene TRBV27, with a weak D call TRBD1 (7 bases). CDR1 and CDR2 (germline): MNHEY, SMNVEV (reference sequence). Trimming took 7 bases from V and 6 from J, leaving 13 bases between them. CDR3 length equals 12 residues. The CDR3 sequence: CASNPQGGEQYV. DNA for the CDR3: TGTGCCAGCAATCCCCAGGGGGGCGAGCAGTACGTC.

This chain joins TRBV19 and TRBJ1-4; D possibly corresponds to TRBD1 (6 bases). CDR1 is LNHDA and CDR2 is SQIVND in the germline V gene (reference sequence). Trimming left V 3 bases short and J 12 bases short, with 23 bases between. The CDR3 contains 16 residues. The CDR3 region is CASSIGPRARGDELFF. The CDR3 region has the DNA TGTGCCAGTAGTATCGGTCCTCGGGCGAGGGGGGATGAACTGTTTTTT. Together with reference TRBV19 and TRBJ1-4, the CDR3 gives the full variable domain: DGGITQSPKYLFRKEGQNVTLSCEQNLNHDAMYWYRQDPGQGLRLIYYSQIVNDFQKGDIAEGYSVSREKKESFPLTVTSAQKNPTAFYLCASSIGPRARGDELFFGSGTQLSVL.

The rearrangement joins TRBV29-1 to TRBJ2-5; D might be TRBD1 or TRBD2, each matching 5 bases. The CDR3 loop spans 15 amino acids. Germline V gene lookup returns CDR1 SQVTM and CDR2 ANQGSEA. Trimming took off 0 bases at V and 7 bases at J, with 18 bases between the two ends. CDR3 sequence reads: CSVEDMGVPSSTQYF. CDR3 coding DNA: TGCAGCGTTGAAGATATGGGGGTCCCCTCCTCGACCCAGTACTTC.

J is TRBJ1-6 and V is TRBV11-2; 11 nucleotides match TRBD1. Per germline, CDR1 SGHAT and CDR2 FQNNGV. Trimming removed 5 bases from V and 10 bases from J; junction bases left unmatched: 10. CDR3 length: 16 residues. CDR3 sequence (DNA): TGTGCCAGCAGCGCCCGGGACAGGGGGGCAGGCTCACCCCTCCACTTT. This sequence encodes CASSARDRGAGSPLHF.

V is TRBV9 and J is TRBJ2-2; 7 nucleotides match TRBD1. The germline gives CDR1 SGDLS, CDR2 YYNGEE. With 2 bases clipped from V and 5 bases from J, the junction kept 15 bases outside the gene matches. The CDR3 consists of 18 residues. In DNA, the CDR3 is TGTGCCAGCAGCGTCCTCCCAGGGACAGAAAGTATTACCGGGGAGCTGTTTTTT. As protein: CASSVLPGTESITGELFF.

V and J are TRBV19 and TRBJ1-1, with TRBD1 matching over 9 bases. The V segment lost 4 bases and the J segment 4 bases; nucleotides outside the gene matches: 10. The CDR3 runs 16 residues. Looked up from germline, CDR1 is LNHDA and CDR2 is SQIVND (reference sequence). CDR3: CASSTGPQGAFTEAFF. As DNA, the CDR3 is TGTGCCAGTAGTACAGGACCACAGGGGGCTTTCACTGAAGCTTTCTTT.

The rearrangement joins TRBV5-1 to TRBJ2-4; 7 positions match TRBD1. The V gene's germline CDR1 is SGHRS and CDR2 YFSETQ. CDR3 length equals 13 residues. Trimming at V came to 4 bases and at J to 5 bases, leaving 3 bases not matched to a gene. The CDR3 region is CASSEGQQNIQYF. Written as DNA, the CDR3 is TGCGCCAGCAGCGAGGGACAGCAAAACATTCAGTACTTC. The entire variable domain, with the rest obtained from reference TRBV5-1 and TRBJ2-4, is as follows: KAGVTQTPRYLIKTRGQQVTLSCSPISGHRSVSWYQQTPGQGLQFLFEYFSETQRNKGNFPGRFSGRQFSNSRSEMNVSTLELGDSALYLCASSEGQQNIQYFGAGTRLSVL.

This chain links TRBV7-9 with TRBJ1-1; D is unclear. CDR3 length: 11 amino acids. Trimming removed 3 bases at V and 4 bases at J, with 3 bases between. Germline V gene sequence: CDR1 SEHNR, CDR2 FQNEAQ (reference sequence). CDR3 sequence: CASSFFTEAFF. CDR3 sequence (DNA): TGTGCCAGCAGCTTTTTCACTGAAGCTTTCTTT.

This chain's CDR3 is CASSIYRGPGNTIYF. The CDR3 DNA is TGTGCCAGTAGTATTTACAGGGGACCTGGAAACACCATATATTTT. The rearrangement links TRBV19 to TRBJ1-3, with TRBD1 identical over 7 bases. V lost 3 bases to trimming and J lost 2 bases; unmatched junction nucleotides: 4. This CDR3 region has 15 residues. Germline V gives CDR1 LNHDA, CDR2 SQIVND (reference sequence).

The chain combines TRBV5-1 with TRBJ2-1; D is uncertain. From germline, CDR1 is SGHRS and CDR2 YFSETQ. Trimming removed 0 bases at V and 12 bases at J, with 16 bases between. The CDR3 contains 14 residues. The DNA for the CDR3 is TGCGCCAGCAGCTTGGGACTTCCCGGTAACGGGCAGTTCTTC. This sequence encodes CASSLGLPGNGQFF.

The chain links TRBV19 to TRBJ2-7; D assignment may be TRBD1 or TRBD2 (5 bases each). Trimming stripped 5 bases from V and 3 bases from J, with 23 bases between. The CDR3 extends over 17 amino acids. Germline CDR1 and CDR2: LNHDA and SQIVND (reference sequence). The CDR3 protein is CASSHPTRGYRIYEQYV. In nucleotides, the CDR3 is TGTGCCAGTAGTCATCCAACTAGGGGATATAGGATCTACGAGCAGTACGTC.

This sequence joins TRBV7-9 and TRBJ2-3; D ambiguous. Germline loops: CDR1 SEHNR, CDR2 FQNEAQ (reference sequence). This CDR3 is 14 amino acids long. Between the trimmed V and J ends, which lost 0 bases and 8 bases, there was a span of 12 bases. CDR3 sequence (DNA): TGTGCCAGCAGCTTAGCGACGGGTGGAGTTACGCAGTATTTT. Translating gives CASSLATGGVTQYF. Combining the CDR3 with reference TRBV7-9 and TRBJ2-3 gives the whole variable domain DTGVSQNPRHKITKRGQNVTFRCDPISEHNRLYWYRQTLGQGPEFLTYFQNEAQLEKSRLLSDRFSAERPKGSFSTLEIQRTEQGDSAMYLCASSLATGGVTQYFGPGTRLTVL.

There are a few counts of this clone. In DNA, the CDR3 is TGTGCCAGCAGCCCCAACCAGTACAATGAGCAGTTCTTC. Amino acid sequence: CASSPNQYNEQFF. The J gene is TRBJ2-1, the V gene TRBV7-3; no definite D call. The CDR3 totals 13 residues. From germline, CDR1 is SGHTA and CDR2 FQGTGA. Trimming stripped 5 bases from V and 4 bases from J, with 9 bases between.

The CDR3 sequence: CASLYQPQHF. The CDR3 bases are TGTGCCAGCTTGTATCAGCCCCAGCATTTT. The chain recombines TRBV6-5 with TRBJ1-5; no clear D gene. This CDR3 has 10 amino acids. Germline V lookup: CDR1 MNHEY, CDR2 SVGAGI. Trimming shortened V by 8 bases and J by 5 bases, and 4 bases separated the two germline ends.

DNA for the CDR3: TGTGCCAGCAGAACCACAGGGGTAGGAAACACCATATATTTT. This codes for CASRTTGVGNTIYF. This sequence joins TRBV6-5 and TRBJ1-3; 7 bases line up with TRBD1. V dropped 6 bases and J dropped 4; count of bases not matched to a gene: 6. The CDR3 is made up of 14 amino acids. CDR1 and CDR2 from the germline V gene are MNHEY and SVGAGI.

The chain is built from TRBV29-1 and TRBJ2-1; D might be TRBD1 (6 bases). CDR1 and CDR2 (germline): SQVTM, ANQGSEA. CDR3 length: 15 amino acids. The ends were cut back, 2 bases at V and 12 bases at J, with 23 bases in the middle. The CDR3 nucleotides are TGCAGCGTTGAATGGATCGGCAGGGGACCCCTCCCGCAGTTCTTC. Protein sequence: CSVEWIGRGPLPQFF.

V usage is TRBV7-3 and J usage is TRBJ1-3, with TRBD1 identical over 8 bases. The germline V gene encodes CDR1 SGHTA and CDR2 FQGTGA. This CDR3 comprises 19 residues. Trimming took 5 bases from V and 2 from J; bases not matched to a gene: 17. CDR3: CASSRYGGVTGGPGNTIYF. The DNA of the CDR3 is TGTGCCAGCAGCCGTTACGGTGGGGTTACAGGGGGACCTGGAAACACCATATATTTT.

The chain combines TRBV6-2 or TRBV6-3 with TRBJ2-1; 9 nucleotides agree with TRBD2. After removal of 1 base from V and 4 bases from J, the junction contained 8 bases not matched to a gene. The CDR3 consists of 17 residues. From germline, CDR1 is MNHEY and CDR2 SVGEGT. The CDR3 region has the DNA TGTGCCAGCAGTTACTGGGGGCTAGCGGGGCGGTACAATGAGCAGTTCTTC. The encoded protein is CASSYWGLAGRYNEQFF.

The chain couples TRBV5-1 to TRBJ2-1; no firm D call. Between the trimmed V and J ends, which lost 0 bases and 4 bases, there was a span of 5 bases. The CDR3 has 13 residues. CDR1 SGHRS and CDR2 YFSETQ come from the germline V gene. CDR3 sequence reads: CASSLGWYNEQFF. The CDR3 DNA reads as TGCGCCAGCAGCTTGGGGTGGTACAATGAGCAGTTCTTC.

J is TRBJ2-4 and V is TRBV7-8; 8 bases line up with TRBD2. The CDR3 has 15 residues. V was clipped by 5 bases and J by 5 bases; unmatched bases: 8. Germline values: CDR1 SGHVS, CDR2 FQNEAQ. CDR3 amino acids: CASSPGGQGQNIQYF. The CDR3 coding sequence is TGTGCCAGCAGCCCGGGGGGGCAGGGGCAAAACATTCAGTACTTC. The variable domain in full, completed from reference TRBV7-8 and TRBJ2-4, reads GAGVSQSPRYKVAKRGQDVALRCDPISGHVSLFWYQQALGQGPEFLTYFQNEAQLDKSGLPSDRFFAERPEGSVSTLKIQRTQQEDSAVYLCASSPGGQGQNIQYFGAGTRLSVL.

The chain employs TRBV7-2 and TRBJ2-3; D call uncertain. Between the trimmed V and J ends, which lost 2 bases and 7 bases, there was a span of 10 bases. CDR3 length: 13 residues. CDR1 SGHTA and CDR2 FQGNSA come from the germline V gene. The CDR3 bases are TGTGCCAGCAGCTTAACCCTAGGCAATACGCAGTATTTT. It yields the protein CASSLTLGNTQYF.

The chain couples TRBV10-1 to TRBJ2-3, with 8 bases aligning to TRBD1. Unmatched junction bases numbered 11, after V lost 6 bases and J lost 3 bases. Per germline, CDR1 WNHNN and CDR2 SYGVQD (reference sequence). The CDR3 loop spans 16 amino acids. Here the CDR3 reads CASSGVGQGATDTQYF. In DNA form, the CDR3 reads TGCGCCAGCAGCGGTGTAGGGCAGGGGGCAACAGATACGCAGTATTTT.